This T cell receptor beta chain was found in a study of T cell responses to AZD1222 COVID-19 vaccine. This clone showed up just once. The antigen remains unidentified. The study's findings and limits: A reported finding is that nearly half of spike-specific TCRs target unmutated variant regions.

Profiling relied on immunoSEQ multiplex PCR, and the TCRdb table lists in-frame clones only, not all of them. The profile shows about 67,000 clones, 83% of them singletons. This specimen was peripheral blood, taken 28 days after the second AZD1222 dose. The TCR comes from an adult who received the AZD1222 COVID-19 vaccine.

The CDR3 DNA follows: TGCGCCAGCAGCCACGGGACAGCTTCTGGAAACACCATATATTTT. This codes for CASSHGTASGNTIYF. This chain uses TRBV5-1 with TRBJ1-3, with 7 nucleotides matching TRBD1. Germline-derived CDR1 and CDR2 are SGHRS and YFSETQ. Losses at the gene ends were 4 bases for V and 1 base for J; bases not matched to a gene: 5. This CDR3 region has 15 residues. The variable domain in full, with the rest retrieved from reference TRBV5-1 and TRBJ1-3, is KAGVTQTPRYLIKTRGQQVTLSCSPISGHRSVSWYQQTPGQGLQFLFEYFSETQRNKGNFPGRFSGRQFSNSRSEMNVSTLELGDSALYLCASSHGTASGNTIYFGEGSWLTVV.